Below are 16 T cell receptor beta chains sequenced from a single sample in a study of Ad26.COV2.S vaccination and SARS-CoV-2 variants. The table came from immunoSEQ multiplex PCR; TCRdb's copy has only in-frame clones and leaves some out. The sample carries about 680,000 clones, 80% to 90% recorded once. Treatment of the sample: some 19 received Ad26.COV2.S at low or high dose, single or two shots; about five received placebo; per-sample allocation not given. Vaccine and placebo recipients were sampled on day 63 after the first injection. The sample in question was peripheral blood, obtained in a trial of Ad26.COV2.S vaccine versus placebo. The receptors were sampled from a person aged 18 to 59 who received the Ad26.COV2.S COVID-19 vaccine or a placebo.

This chain links TRBV27 with TRBJ1-5; 7 bases are shared with TRBD1. The CDR3 has 16 residues. Germline V CDR1 and CDR2: MNHEY, SMNVEV (reference sequence). The V gene end was trimmed by 1 base and the J gene end by 6 bases; junction bases not matched to a gene: 9. In nucleotides, the CDR3 is TGTGCCAGCAGTTTATTATCCCAGGGGGTCCCTCAGCCCCAGCATTTT. Protein sequence: CASSLLSQGVPQPQHF.

This chain joins TRBV7-8 and TRBJ2-7; unclear D gene. The V end was cut by 5 bases, the J end by 3 bases, with 11 bases between. Looked up from germline, CDR1 is SGHVS and CDR2 is FQNEAQ. The CDR3 runs to 13 residues. The CDR3 coding sequence is TGTGCCAGCAGCACGCCCCTGAGCTACGAGCAGTACTTC. It specifies CASSTPLSYEQYF.

V and J are TRBV5-6 and TRBJ2-3; 10 bases align to TRBD2. V gave up 2 bases and J gave up 6 bases; unmatched junction bases: 9. Looked up from germline, CDR1 is SGHDT and CDR2 is YYEEEE. The CDR3 totals 16 residues. The CDR3 DNA is TGTGCCAGCAGCTTAATCCCTAGCGGGGGAGGGGATACGCAGTATTTT. Amino acids: CASSLIPSGGGDTQYF.

This clone was picked up a small number of times. The V gene is TRBV15, the J gene TRBJ1-5; D is undetermined. Trimming pared 0 bases from V and 0 bases from J, leaving 12 bases between. Germline V gene sequence: CDR1 LNHNV, CDR2 YYDKDF (reference sequence). CDR3 length: 17 amino acids. The CDR3 region has the DNA TGTGCCACCAGCAGAGATAGCCGGCGGAATAGCAATCAGCCCCAGCATTTT. Amino acid sequence: CATSRDSRRNSNQPQHF. The whole variable domain, filled in from reference TRBV15 and TRBJ1-5, reads DAMVIQNPRYQVTQFGKPVTLSCSQTLNHNVMYWYQQKSSQAPKLLFHYYDKDFNNEADTPDNFQSRRPNTSFCFLDIRSPGLGDTAMYLCATSRDSRRNSNQPQHFGDGTRLSIL.

The rearrangement joins TRBV30 to TRBJ2-2; TRBD2 might be the D (6 bases). Trimming cost V 3 bases and J 13 bases, with 12 bases left between them. The length of the CDR3 is 11 residues. The germline V gene has CDR1 GTSNPN and CDR2 SVGIG (reference sequence). For the CDR3, the DNA is TGTGCCTGGAGCACTGGAGGGTGGCTGTTTTTT. Translation gives CAWSTGGWLFF.

CDR3 region: CASSQVYREGAGELFF. CDR3 in DNA: TGTGCCAGCAGCCAAGTGTATAGGGAAGGAGCCGGGGAGCTGTTTTTT. The gene calls are TRBV3-1 (or the pseudogene TRBV3-2) and TRBJ2-2; no definite D call. The V end lost 1 base, the J end lost 6 bases, and 15 bases lay between the germline ends. Germline assignment: CDR1 LGHDT and CDR2 YNNKEL (reference sequence). This CDR3 is built from 16 residues.

The V and J genes are TRBV6-5 and TRBJ2-3; D may correspond to TRBD1 or TRBD2 (6 bases each). CDR1 MNHEY and CDR2 SVGAGI come from the germline V gene. This CDR3 comprises 15 residues. Trimming took 2 bases from V and 0 from J, leaving 9 bases between them. The chain's CDR3 is CASSYGGGSTDTQYF. The CDR3 region has the DNA TGTGCCAGCAGTTACGGAGGGGGTAGCACAGATACGCAGTATTTT.

This chain connects TRBV7-2 to TRBJ2-3; 9 bases align to TRBD2. The J segment lost 5 bases and the V segment lost 5 bases, leaving 11 bases of the junction unmatched. Germline CDR1 is SGHTA and CDR2 is FQGNSA. The CDR3 has 16 amino acids. The CDR3, as DNA: TGTGCCAGCAGCCTCTCGACGCGGGGGGGCAAAGATACGCAGTATTTT. Translated, it gives CASSLSTRGGKDTQYF.

V gene TRBV11-2 combines with J gene TRBJ1-4, with a tentative D call TRBD1 (6 bases). The CDR3 runs 13 residues. Trimming left V 6 bases short and J 4 bases short, with 9 bases between. Germline CDR1 and CDR2: SGHAT and FQNNGV. CDR3 loop: CASRGQYNEKLFF. The DNA for the CDR3 is TGTGCCAGCAGAGGACAGTATAATGAAAAACTGTTTTTT.

This rearrangement joins TRBV2 to TRBJ2-1; TRBD1 is a possible D gene (7 bases). The V end lost 11 bases, the J end lost 8 bases, and 16 bases lay between the germline ends. Germline V CDR1 and CDR2: SNHLY, FYNNEI. The CDR3 contains 12 residues. In DNA form, the CDR3 reads TGTGCCGGAAGGACCAGGGGGGATGAGCAGTTCTTC. It codes for CAGRTRGDEQFF.

This clone came up once. V usage is TRBV5-4 and J usage is TRBJ1-1; D is possibly TRBD1 (5 bases). Germline CDR1 reads SGHNT; CDR2 reads YYREEE (reference sequence). The ends were cut back, 6 bases at V and 3 bases at J, with 15 bases in the middle. The CDR3 is 14 residues long. The CDR3 sequence is CASTTDSLYTEAFF. CDR3 bases: TGTGCCAGCACCACCGACAGCCTTTACACTGAAGCTTTCTTT.

The V call is TRBV10-3, the J call TRBJ1-5; a weak D match, TRBD1 (6 bases). The CDR3 is 15 amino acids. The germline CDR1 and CDR2 sequences are ENHRY and SYGVKD. Trimming left V 3 bases short and J 1 base short, with 10 bases between. The CDR3 region is CAISEGGQSNQPQHF. The CDR3 DNA is TGTGCCATCAGTGAAGGGGGGCAGAGCAATCAGCCCCAGCATTTT.

This clone came up once. V is TRBV7-9 and J is TRBJ1-1; 7 nucleotides match TRBD1. Germline values: CDR1 SEHNR, CDR2 FQNEAQ (reference sequence). V was clipped by 5 bases and J by 4 bases; unmatched bases: 7. This CDR3 spans 14 amino acids. In DNA, the CDR3 is TGTGCCAGCAGCGCCCGACAGGGCGGCACTGAAGCTTTCTTT. This codes for CASSARQGGTEAFF.

The rearrangement uses TRBV29-1 and TRBJ1-1; 7 nucleotides agree with TRBD1. This CDR3 is 13 amino acids long. The J segment lost 2 bases and the V segment lost 7 bases, leaving 7 bases of the junction unmatched. CDR1 is SQVTM and CDR2 is ANQGSEA in the germline V gene. CDR3 in amino acids: CSAPRDSNTEAFF. CDR3 DNA sequence: TGCAGCGCCCCCCGGGACAGCAACACTGAAGCTTTCTTT.

In its sample, this clone was seen once. CDR3 coding DNA: TGTGCCTGCTCTCCGGGCGGGGTTCGGGAGACCCAGTACTTC. Translation: CACSPGGVRETQYF. This rearrangement joins TRBV30 to TRBJ2-5; tentative D call: TRBD2 (6 bases). From germline, CDR1 is GTSNPN and CDR2 SVGIG (reference sequence). CDR3 size: 14 residues. Deletions cut 6 bases from V and 5 bases from J, with 19 bases between.

The J gene is TRBJ2-7, the V gene TRBV5-6; D ambiguous. The CDR3 extends over 15 amino acids. Trimming shortened V by 1 base and J by 2 bases, and 13 bases separated the two germline ends. The germline CDR1 and CDR2 sequences are SGHDT and YYEEEE. This CDR3 is CASSLPTHGPYEQYF. As DNA, the CDR3 is TGTGCCAGCAGCTTGCCGACTCATGGGCCCTACGAGCAGTACTTC.